These T cell receptor beta chains were read from a single sample in a study of cytomegalovirus exposure and HLA in healthy donors. The data were produced by immunoSEQ multiplex PCR, yet TCRdb's version contains in-frame clones alone and is incomplete. The sample includes 150,000 to 180,000 clones, 70% to 90% of them seen just once. Sequenced: PBMCs. The receptors derive from a woman aged 18-35 years in good health and CMV-seronegative. CDR3s include the opening cysteine and the closing phenylalanine or tryptophan. The order of the fields is D gene, V gene, J gene, clone size, CDR3 DNA, CDR3 protein. The D gene is left open where the match is weak. Some rows mark clone size as missing; the rest say once, few, many or name a class of expanded clone.

>TRBD2|TRBV10-3|TRBJ2-1|-
TGTGCCATCAGTTCCGGGACTAGCGGGGGGGCTTACAATGAGCAGTTCTTC
CAISSGTSGGAYNEQFF
>TRBD2|TRBV30|TRBJ2-7|-
TGTGCCTGGAGCGCGACCGGCGGGGGGGAGCAGTACTTC
CAWSATGGGEQYF
>TRBD2|TRBV23-1|TRBJ2-3|-
TGCGCCAGCAGCCGGGACAGGGGACTAGCGGGAGTGGCAGATACGCAGTATTTT
CASSRDRGLAGVADTQYF
>-|TRBV6-5|TRBJ1-2|few
TGTGCCAGCAGCCGTGGACAGTCTTTAGGCTACACCTTC
CASSRGQSLGYTF
>TRBD1|TRBV28|TRBJ1-2|-
TGTGCCAGCAGTCGGGCGGGACAGTTTGGCTACACCTTC
CASSRAGQFGYTF
>TRBD1|TRBV5-1|TRBJ1-1|-
TGCGCCAGCAGCTTGGGAGACAGGGGGGCTGAAGCTTTCTTT
CASSLGDRGAEAFF
>-|TRBV6-1|TRBJ1-2|-
TGTGCCAGCAGTACACAGGACGGTTACTATGGCTACACCTTC
CASSTQDGYYGYTF
>TRBD1|TRBV4-3|TRBJ2-1|-
TGCGCCAGCAGCCAAGCTCGGACAGGGTTCGATGAGCAGTTCTTC
CASSQARTGFDEQFF
>-|TRBV29-1|TRBJ2-5|-
TGCAGCGCCCGTTCTCCCCTTAGAGAGCAGTACTTC
CSARSPLREQYF
>-|TRBV2|TRBJ1-5|-
TGTGCCAGCAGCCTAGGGGTGCGGCAGCCCCAGCATTTT
CASSLGVRQPQHF
>TRBD1|TRBV15|TRBJ2-7|few
TGTGCCACCAGCAGAGAGATGGGACAGGGGTTCGACGAGCAGTACTTC
CATSREMGQGFDEQYF
>-|TRBV18|TRBJ2-5|-
TGTGCCAGCTCACCACTCAGGGGACAAGAGACCCAGTACTTC
CASSPLRGQETQYF
>-|TRBV15|TRBJ1-4|-
TGTGCCACCAGCAGAGCCCCGAACGTAGGGGTCGAAAAACTGTTTTTT
CATSRAPNVGVEKLFF
>-|TRBV10-3|TRBJ2-2|-
TGTGCCATCAGCGCGGACACCGGGGAGCTGTTTTTT
CAISADTGELFF
>TRBD2|TRBV13|TRBJ2-7|few
TGTGCCAGCAGCTCTCTAGCGGGTCTTTATCGGGAGCAGTACTTC
CASSSLAGLYREQYF
>-|TRBV27|TRBJ1-2|-
TGTGCCAGCAGTCCACATGGGAGAGCTAACTATGGCTACACCTTC
CASSPHGRANYGYTF
>TRBD1|TRBV12-5|TRBJ2-1|-
TGTGCTAGTGCCAGCAGGGGGAGCTCCTACAATGAGCAGTTCTTC
CASASRGSSYNEQFF
>-|TRBV6-5|TRBJ2-1|-
TGTGCCAGCAGTGAAATTTTGAGTGAGCAGTTCTTC
CASSEILSEQFF
>TRBD1|TRBV5-5|TRBJ1-1|-
TGTGCCAGCAGCACCTTGACAGGGTTGGGTACTGAAGCTTTCTTT
CASSTLTGLGTEAFF
>TRBD1|TRBV6-5|TRBJ1-2|-
TGTGCCAGCAGTTACTCCCCTACAGGGGAAGGGTATGGCTACACCTTC
CASSYSPTGEGYGYTF
>TRBD1|TRBV7-9|TRBJ1-3|-
TGTGCCAGCAGCTTAGCGGCAGGGGGAAACTCTGGAAACACCATATATTTT
CASSLAAGGNSGNTIYF
>-|TRBV5-1|TRBJ2-2|-
TGCGCCAGCAGCTTGGTAATAGCCGAACTTTCGAACACCGGGGAGCTGTTTTTT
CASSLVIAELSNTGELFF
>-|TRBV5-1|TRBJ2-7|-
TGCGCCAGCAGCGCGGAGGCAGAGCAGTACTTC
CASSAEAEQYF
>-|TRBV5-5|TRBJ2-7|-
TGTGCCAGCATCCCCCTGGGTATGAGGGCCACCTACGAGCAGTACTTC
CASIPLGMRATYEQYF
>TRBD2|TRBV27|TRBJ2-7|-
TGTGCCAGCAGTAGCGGGACCTCCTACGAGCAGTACTTC
CASSSGTSYEQYF
>TRBD1|TRBV27|TRBJ1-5|-
TGTGCCAGCAGTTCTACAGGGGGCAATCAGCCCCAGCATTTT
CASSSTGGNQPQHF
>-|TRBV7-9|TRBJ2-1|-
TGTGCCAGCAGCTTAGGGGTATGGGGGGAGAGCTCCTACAATGAGCAGTTCTTC
CASSLGVWGESSYNEQFF
>-|TRBV7-2|TRBJ2-3|-
TGTGCCAGCAGCTTAGCCGGCGGCCACACAGATACGCAGTATTTT
CASSLAGGHTDTQYF
>TRBD1|TRBV5-4|TRBJ1-3|once
TGTGCCAGCAGCCTGGACAGGGGGCAAGGAAACACCATATATTTT
CASSLDRGQGNTIYF
>-|TRBV28|TRBJ1-2|-
TGTGCCAGCAGTTCCCCGCGGGACGGGATCTATGGCTACACCTTC
CASSSPRDGIYGYTF
>-|TRBV10-3|TRBJ1-5|-
TGTGCCATCAGACAGGGAACGGACAATCAGCCCCAGCATTTT
CAIRQGTDNQPQHF
>TRBD2|TRBV4-2|TRBJ2-3|-
TGTGCCAGCAGCCAAATAGCGGGGGCCACAGATACGCAGTATTTT
CASSQIAGATDTQYF
>-|TRBV28|TRBJ2-3|few
TGTGCCAGCAGTTTAGTGAGCCCCGCGGGAGATACGCAGTATTTT
CASSLVSPAGDTQYF
>-|TRBV6-1|TRBJ2-7|-
TGTGCCAGCAGTGGGAGACAGTCAAGCTCCTACGAGCAGTACTTC
CASSGRQSSSYEQYF
>TRBD2|TRBV7-9|TRBJ2-3|-
TGTGCCAGCAGCCCCCACCTAGCGGGGGTCGAGGGAGATACGCAGTATTTT
CASSPHLAGVEGDTQYF
>TRBD1|TRBV18|TRBJ1-2|-
TGTGCCAGCTCACCGGGACAGGGTTATGGCTACACCTTC
CASSPGQGYGYTF
>-|TRBV19|TRBJ2-3|-
TGTGCCAGTAGCCGGCGAGGAGCGGCCAGGGGAGATACGCAGTATTTT
CASSRRGAARGDTQYF
>-|TRBV5-4|TRBJ2-2|-
TGTGCCAGCAGCCCTGGAGGGAACACCGGGGAGCTGTTTTTT
CASSPGGNTGELFF